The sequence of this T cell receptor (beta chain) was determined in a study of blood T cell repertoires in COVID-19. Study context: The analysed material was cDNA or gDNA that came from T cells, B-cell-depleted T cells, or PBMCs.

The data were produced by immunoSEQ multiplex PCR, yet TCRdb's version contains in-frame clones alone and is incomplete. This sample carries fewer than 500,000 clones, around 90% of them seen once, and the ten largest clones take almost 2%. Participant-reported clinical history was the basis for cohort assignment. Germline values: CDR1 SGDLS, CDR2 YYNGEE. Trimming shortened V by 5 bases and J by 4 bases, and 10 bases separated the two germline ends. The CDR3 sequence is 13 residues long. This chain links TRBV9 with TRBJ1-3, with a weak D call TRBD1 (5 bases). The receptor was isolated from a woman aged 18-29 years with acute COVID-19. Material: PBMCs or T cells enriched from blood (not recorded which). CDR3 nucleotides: TGTGCCAGCAGGGGGCCGTCGGGAAACACCATATATTTT. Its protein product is CASRGPSGNTIYF.